This T cell receptor (beta chain) appears in the sequencing data of a study of identifying expanded T cells in peripheral blood. Data came from immunoSEQ multiplex PCR; TCRdb stores just in-frame clones and leaves some out. The sample consists of under 70,000 clones, more than 75% of them appearing once. The CDR3 runs to 15 residues. V gave up 5 bases and J gave up 1 base; unmatched junction bases: 5. Germline V gives CDR1 MRHNA, CDR2 SNTAGT. For this clone: The target antigen is unknown.

Study findings and constraints: Approximately 1.2 clones differed between technical replicates, versus roughly 16 and 20 over time. Across healthy donors, higher total template counts meant significantly greater roughly two-week count variance.

No infections or other immune events were documented during collection. Sequencing used blood. The TCR originated in a person aged 18 to 75 in good health. The gene calls are TRBV6-4 and TRBJ2-1; 7 bases are a match to TRBD2. DNA of the CDR3: TGTGCCAGCAGTCCGGGGGAGGGATCCTACAATGAGCAGTTCTTC. Translated: CASSPGEGSYNEQFF.